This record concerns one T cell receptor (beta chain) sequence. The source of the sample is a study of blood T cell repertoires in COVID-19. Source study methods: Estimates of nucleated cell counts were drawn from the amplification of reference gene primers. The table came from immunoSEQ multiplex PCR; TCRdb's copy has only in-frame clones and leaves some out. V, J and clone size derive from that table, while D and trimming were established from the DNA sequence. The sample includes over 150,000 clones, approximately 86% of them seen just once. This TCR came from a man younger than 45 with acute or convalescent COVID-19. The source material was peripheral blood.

In nucleotides, the CDR3 is TGTGCCAGCTCACGAACAGGGGGAACAGGGGGTTATAGCAATCAGCCCCAGCATTTT. Translated, it gives CASSRTGGTGGYSNQPQHF. This rearrangement joins TRBV18 to TRBJ1-5; 8 bases are shared with TRBD1. Germline V gene sequence: CDR1 KGHSH, CDR2 LQKENI. The CDR3 sequence is 19 residues long. V shed 4 bases and J 0 bases; nucleotides not matched to a gene: 14.